This T cell receptor (beta chain) was found in a study of CD8 T cells in ankylosing spondylitis. Findings of the study overall: Seemingly distinctive of ankylosing spondylitis blood was a TCR beta motif formed by eight highly homologous variants. Past research had described some motif variants in reactive arthritis synovial fluid and blood. Disease-linked clones were reportedly significantly enriched in matched ankylosing spondylitis synovial fluid.

A word on this clonotype: What it binds is not known.

Each TCR beta library was made by quantitative 5'-RACE that incorporated molecular barcodes. TCRdb redid the calling of the 5' RACE reads with MiXCR, one entry per CDR3 protein. The sample shows about 340,000 distinct CDR3 sequences, roughly 8% of them seen only once. The germline V and J ends were trimmed by 5 bases and 0 bases, with 14 bases remaining between them. The CDR3 is made up of 16 amino acids. The sequenced sample consisted of blood, either unsorted or a sorted T cell fraction (not recorded which). The sequence came from a male donor with ankylosing spondylitis. The chain has TRBV12-3 or TRBV12-4 and TRBJ1-5, with a weak D call TRBD1 (5 bases). CDR3 sequence reads: CASSPRGVYSNQPQHF. CDR3 nucleotides: TGTGCCAGCAGTCCAAGGGGAGTCTATAGCAATCAGCCCCAGCATTTT.